The 9 T cell receptor beta chains below all came from one sample that was sequenced in a study of T-cell reconstitution after alpha-beta-depleted transplantation in children. Preparation of the TCRbeta library was carried out with unique molecular identifiers. Via MiXCR, TCRdb re-called the PCR reads, giving one row per CDR3 protein. The sample includes 15,000 to 20,000 distinct CDR3 sequences, approximately 5.1% of them seen just once. The material sequenced was PBMCs, taken before TCRalphabeta/CD19-depleted stem cell transplant. All receptors come from a boy younger than 18 with acute lymphoblastic leukemia, due to receive a stem cell transplant.

This clonotype was recorded at least ten times. V gene TRBV28 combines with J gene TRBJ1-2; D might be TRBD1 (5 bases). Germline lookup yields CDR1 MDHEN and CDR2 SYDVKM. This CDR3 contains 13 residues. V dropped 10 bases and J dropped 0 bases, with 12 bases sitting between them. CDR3 sequence (DNA): TGTGCCACCTTAGACAGTGCTAACTATGGCTACACCTTC. This gives the protein CATLDSANYGYTF.

This clonotype was found many times. The gene calls are TRBV7-9 and TRBJ2-6; tentatively, D is TRBD1 (6 bases). This CDR3 contains 16 residues. Deletions cut 5 bases from V and 0 bases from J, with 11 bases between. Germline CDR1 SEHNR, CDR2 FQNEAQ (reference sequence). The CDR3 DNA sequence: TGTGCCAGCAGCATCCAACAGGGCTCTGGGGCCAACGTCCTGACTTTC. It specifies CASSIQQGSGANVLTF.

The V and J genes are TRBV5-6 and TRBJ1-2; 9 bases are shared with TRBD1. This CDR3 comprises 13 residues. Per germline, CDR1 SGHDT and CDR2 YYEEEE. V was clipped by 9 bases and J by 6 bases; unmatched bases: 9. The chain's CDR3 is CAMSPGTGNGYTF. In nucleotides, the CDR3 is TGTGCCATGAGCCCCGGGACAGGGAATGGCTACACCTTC. The full variable domain, its missing parts supplied by reference TRBV5-6 and TRBJ1-2, is DAGVTQSPTHLIKTRGQQVTLRCSPKSGHDTVSWYQQALGQGPQFIFQYYEEEERQRGNFPDRFSGHQFPNYSSELNVNALLLGDSALYLCAMSPGTGNGYTFGSGTRLTVV.

This clonotype was counted ten times or more. V and J are TRBV5-1 and TRBJ2-7, with 9 positions matching TRBD2. The CDR3 contains 15 residues. J was trimmed by 3 bases and V by 0 bases; bases with no gene match: 4. Germline loops: CDR1 SGHRS, CDR2 YFSETQ. The CDR3 loop reads CASSLALAGYYEQYF. CDR3 DNA: TGCGCCAGCAGCTTGGCACTAGCGGGCTACTACGAGCAGTACTTC.

This clonotype was counted many times. This chain joins TRBV27 and TRBJ2-1; D unresolved. V dropped 2 bases and J dropped 5 bases, with 7 bases sitting between them. Germline V gives CDR1 MNHEY, CDR2 SMNVEV (reference sequence). The CDR3 runs to 13 residues. The CDR3 bases are TGTGCCAGCAGTTTAAAGGATCACAATGAGCAGTTCTTC. Translated: CASSLKDHNEQFF.

This clonotype was counted at least ten times. The chain recombines TRBV7-3 with TRBJ2-1; a possible D gene is TRBD1 (6 bases). Trimming stripped 3 bases from V and 7 bases from J, with 16 bases between. In germline, CDR1 is SGHTA, CDR2 FQGTGA. This CDR3 contains 15 residues. The CDR3 sequence is CASSLTGQIGNEQFF. The CDR3 DNA reads as TGTGCCAGCAGCTTGACAGGCCAGATAGGGAATGAGCAGTTCTTC.

The V call is TRBV5-6, the J call TRBJ1-1; no reliable D call. V was pared by 1 base and J by 1 base, with 8 bases between. This CDR3 is built from 14 residues. Germline CDR1 SGHDT, CDR2 YYEEEE. CDR3 nucleotides: TGTGCCAGCAGCTTGTGGGGAGAGAACACTGAAGCTTTCTTT. Amino acids: CASSLWGENTEAFF. Full variable domain (missing parts from reference TRBV5-6 and TRBJ1-1): DAGVTQSPTHLIKTRGQQVTLRCSPKSGHDTVSWYQQALGQGPQFIFQYYEEEERQRGNFPDRFSGHQFPNYSSELNVNALLLGDSALYLCASSLWGENTEAFFGQGTRLTVV.

The chain is built from TRBV20-1 and TRBJ2-1; D is unclear. CDR3 length: 13 amino acids. CDR1 is DFQATT and CDR2 is SNEGSKA in the germline V gene (reference sequence). The V end lost 3 bases, the J end lost 0 bases, and 6 bases lay between the germline ends. CDR3 loop: CSASGNSYNEQFF. The CDR3 DNA reads TGCAGTGCTAGTGGAAACTCCTACAATGAGCAGTTCTTC.

In its sample, this clonotype is medium-sized. The J gene is TRBJ2-2, the V gene TRBV20-1; 9 bases are shared with TRBD1. CDR1 is DFQATT and CDR2 is SNEGSKA in the germline V gene (reference sequence). The ends lost 6 bases at V and 0 bases at J; junction bases unmatched: 5. This CDR3 is built from 15 residues. The CDR3 here is CSAARQGANTGELFF. DNA for the CDR3: TGCAGTGCCGCAAGACAGGGGGCGAACACCGGGGAGCTGTTTTTT.